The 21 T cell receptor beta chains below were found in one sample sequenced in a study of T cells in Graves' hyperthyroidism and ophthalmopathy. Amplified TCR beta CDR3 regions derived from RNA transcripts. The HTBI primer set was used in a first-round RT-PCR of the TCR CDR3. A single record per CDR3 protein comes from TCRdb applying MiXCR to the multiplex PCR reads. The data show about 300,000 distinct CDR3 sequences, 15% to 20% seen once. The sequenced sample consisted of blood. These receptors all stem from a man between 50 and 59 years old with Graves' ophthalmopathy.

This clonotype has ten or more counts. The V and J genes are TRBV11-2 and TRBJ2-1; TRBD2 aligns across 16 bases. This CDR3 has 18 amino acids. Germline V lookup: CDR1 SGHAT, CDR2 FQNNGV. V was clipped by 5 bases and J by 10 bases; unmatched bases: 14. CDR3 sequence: CASSDLGLAGGPSDEQFF. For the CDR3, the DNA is TGTGCCAGCAGCGACCTGGGACTAGCGGGAGGGCCGAGCGACGAGCAGTTCTTC.

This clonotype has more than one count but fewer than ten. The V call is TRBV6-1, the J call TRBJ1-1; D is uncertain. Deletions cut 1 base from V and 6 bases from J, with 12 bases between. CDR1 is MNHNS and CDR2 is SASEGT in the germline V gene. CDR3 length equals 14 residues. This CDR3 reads CASSEVFGFSEAFF. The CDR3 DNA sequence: TGTGCCAGCAGTGAAGTTTTCGGCTTCTCTGAAGCTTTCTTT.

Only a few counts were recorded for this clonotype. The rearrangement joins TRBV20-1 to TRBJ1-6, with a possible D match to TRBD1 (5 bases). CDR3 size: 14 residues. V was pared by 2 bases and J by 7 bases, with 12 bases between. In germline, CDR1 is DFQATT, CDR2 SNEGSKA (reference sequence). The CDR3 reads CSARPGTENSPLHF. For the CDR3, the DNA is TGCAGTGCTAGACCCGGGACGGAGAATTCACCCCTCCACTTT.

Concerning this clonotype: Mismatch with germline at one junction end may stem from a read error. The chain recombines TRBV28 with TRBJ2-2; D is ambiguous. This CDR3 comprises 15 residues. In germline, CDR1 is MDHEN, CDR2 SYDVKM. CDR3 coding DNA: TGTGGCAGTCGCCCGCTGCGGATGAACCCCGGGGAGCTGTTTTTT. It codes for CGSRPLRMNPGELFF.

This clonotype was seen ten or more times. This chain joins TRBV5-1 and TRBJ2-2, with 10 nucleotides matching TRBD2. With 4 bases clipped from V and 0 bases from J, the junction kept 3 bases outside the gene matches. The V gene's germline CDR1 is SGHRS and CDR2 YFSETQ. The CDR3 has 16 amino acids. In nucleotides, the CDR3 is TGCGCCAGCAGCCCGGGACTAGCGTCGAACACCGGGGAGCTGTTTTTT. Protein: CASSPGLASNTGELFF.

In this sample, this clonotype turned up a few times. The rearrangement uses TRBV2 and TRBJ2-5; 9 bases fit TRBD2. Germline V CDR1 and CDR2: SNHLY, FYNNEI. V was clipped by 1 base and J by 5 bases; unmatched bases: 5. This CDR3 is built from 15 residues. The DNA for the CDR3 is TGTGCCAGCAGTGAAGGGTCAGGACTAGCGGAGACCCAGTACTTC. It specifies CASSEGSGLAETQYF.

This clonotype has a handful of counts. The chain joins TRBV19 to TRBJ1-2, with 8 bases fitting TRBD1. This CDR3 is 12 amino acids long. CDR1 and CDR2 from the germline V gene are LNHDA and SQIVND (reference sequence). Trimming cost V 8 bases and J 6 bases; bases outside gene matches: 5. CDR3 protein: CASHTGGHGYTF. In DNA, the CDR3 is TGTGCCAGTCATACAGGGGGGCATGGCTACACCTTC.

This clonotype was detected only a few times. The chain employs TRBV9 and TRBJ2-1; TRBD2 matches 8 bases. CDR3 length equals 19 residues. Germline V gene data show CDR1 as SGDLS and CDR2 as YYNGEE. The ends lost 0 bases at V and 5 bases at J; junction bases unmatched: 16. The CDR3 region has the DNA TGTGCCAGCAGCGTAGGAGGGGCCCCGGGACTAGTAATCCACAATGAGCAGTTCTTC. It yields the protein CASSVGGAPGLVIHNEQFF.

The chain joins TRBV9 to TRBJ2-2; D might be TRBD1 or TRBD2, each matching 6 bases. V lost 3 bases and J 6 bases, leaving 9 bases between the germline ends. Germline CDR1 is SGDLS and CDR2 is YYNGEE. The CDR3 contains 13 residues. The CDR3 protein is CASSAEGAGELFF. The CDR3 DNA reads TGTGCCAGCAGCGCGGAGGGGGCCGGGGAGCTGTTTTTT.

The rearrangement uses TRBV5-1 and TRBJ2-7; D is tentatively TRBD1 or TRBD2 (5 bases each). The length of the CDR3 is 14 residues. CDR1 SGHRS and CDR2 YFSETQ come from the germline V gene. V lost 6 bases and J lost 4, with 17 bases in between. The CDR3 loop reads CASTKDGAVYEQYF. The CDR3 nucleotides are TGCGCCAGCACCAAGGACGGGGCTGTATACGAGCAGTACTTC.

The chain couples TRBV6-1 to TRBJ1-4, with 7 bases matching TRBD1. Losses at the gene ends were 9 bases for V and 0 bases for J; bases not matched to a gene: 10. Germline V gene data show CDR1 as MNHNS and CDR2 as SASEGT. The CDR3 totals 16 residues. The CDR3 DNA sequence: TGTGCCAGTTTCCGGGGCACAGGGGCAACTAATGAAAAACTGTTTTTT. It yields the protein CASFRGTGATNEKLFF.

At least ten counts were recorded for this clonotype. DNA for the CDR3: TGTGCCTGGAGTACCCAGGGGCGAATCTATGGCTACACCTTC. Its translation: CAWSTQGRIYGYTF. The chain employs TRBV30 and TRBJ1-2; possibly TRBD1 for D (6 bases). Trimming stripped 2 bases from V and 4 bases from J, with 14 bases between. The CDR3 spans 14 residues. Looked up from germline, CDR1 is GTSNPN and CDR2 is SVGIG (reference sequence).

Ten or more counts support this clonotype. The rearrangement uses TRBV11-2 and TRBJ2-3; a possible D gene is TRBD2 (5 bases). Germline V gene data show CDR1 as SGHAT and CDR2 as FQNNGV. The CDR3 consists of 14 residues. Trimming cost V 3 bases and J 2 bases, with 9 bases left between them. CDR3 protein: CASSFGGSTDTQYF. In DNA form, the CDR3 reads TGTGCCAGCAGCTTCGGCGGGTCCACAGATACGCAGTATTTT.

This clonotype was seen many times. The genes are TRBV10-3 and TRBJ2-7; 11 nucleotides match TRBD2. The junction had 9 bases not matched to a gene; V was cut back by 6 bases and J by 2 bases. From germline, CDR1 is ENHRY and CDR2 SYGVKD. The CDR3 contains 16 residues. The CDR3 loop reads CAIRDSTSGRPYEQYF. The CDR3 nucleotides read TGTGCCATCAGAGACTCCACTAGCGGGAGACCCTACGAGCAGTACTTC.

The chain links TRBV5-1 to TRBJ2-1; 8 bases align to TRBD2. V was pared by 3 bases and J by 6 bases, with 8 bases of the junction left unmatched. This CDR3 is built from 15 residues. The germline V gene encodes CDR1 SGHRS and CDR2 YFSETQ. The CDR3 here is CASSSGLAGPNEQFF. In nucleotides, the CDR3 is TGCGCCAGCAGCTCCGGCCTAGCGGGCCCCAATGAGCAGTTCTTC.

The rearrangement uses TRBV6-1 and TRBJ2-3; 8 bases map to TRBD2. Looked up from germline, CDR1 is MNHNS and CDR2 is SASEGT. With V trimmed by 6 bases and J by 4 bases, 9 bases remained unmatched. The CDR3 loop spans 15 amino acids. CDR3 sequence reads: CASSLSGNYADTQYF. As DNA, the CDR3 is TGTGCCAGCAGCCTTAGCGGGAATTATGCAGATACGCAGTATTTT.

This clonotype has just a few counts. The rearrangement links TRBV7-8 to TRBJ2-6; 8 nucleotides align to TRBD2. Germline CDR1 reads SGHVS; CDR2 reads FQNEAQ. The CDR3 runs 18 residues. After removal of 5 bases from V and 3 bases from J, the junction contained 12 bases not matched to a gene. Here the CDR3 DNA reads TGTGCCAGCAGCCCCGGACTAGCTAACGCCTTTGGGGCCAACGTCCTGACTTTC. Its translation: CASSPGLANAFGANVLTF.

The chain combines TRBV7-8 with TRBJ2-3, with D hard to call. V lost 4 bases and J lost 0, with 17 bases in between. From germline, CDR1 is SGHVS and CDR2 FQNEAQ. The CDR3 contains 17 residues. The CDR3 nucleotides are TGTGCCAGCAGCTCGACGGTTTCCGTTTCTAGCACAGATACGCAGTATTTT. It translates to CASSSTVSVSSTDTQYF.

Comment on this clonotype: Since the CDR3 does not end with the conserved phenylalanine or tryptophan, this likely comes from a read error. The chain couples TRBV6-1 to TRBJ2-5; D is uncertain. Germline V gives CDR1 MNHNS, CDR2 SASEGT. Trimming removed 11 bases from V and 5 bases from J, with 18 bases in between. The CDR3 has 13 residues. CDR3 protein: CASTFSVGETQYL. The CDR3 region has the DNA TGTGCCTCTACTTTTTCGGTGGGTGAGACCCAGTACCTC.

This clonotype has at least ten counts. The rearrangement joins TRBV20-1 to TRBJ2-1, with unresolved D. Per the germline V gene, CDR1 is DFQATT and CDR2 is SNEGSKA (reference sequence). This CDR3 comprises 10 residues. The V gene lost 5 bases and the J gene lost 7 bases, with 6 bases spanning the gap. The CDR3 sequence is CSALGNEQFF. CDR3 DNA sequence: TGCAGTGCTCTAGGGAATGAGCAGTTCTTC.

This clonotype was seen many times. The DNA for the CDR3 is TGTGCCAGCAGCCAAGATATAACGGGACACACAGATACGCAGTATTTT. As protein: CASSQDITGHTDTQYF. This chain joins TRBV3-1 and TRBJ2-3; a weak D match, TRBD1 (6 bases). V lost 0 bases, J lost 2 bases, and 12 bases lay in between. CDR3 size: 16 residues. Germline V CDR1 and CDR2: LGHDT, YNNKEL (reference sequence).